A single sample gave rise to the 17 T cell receptor beta chains below, sequenced in a study of regulatory T cells in long-lasting Graves disease. Combining iRepertoire HTBI primers with Arm-PCR of CDR3 regions, the authors built TCR beta libraries. TCRdb processed the multiplex PCR reads anew with MiXCR; each CDR3 protein has one entry. The sample yields roughly 700,000 distinct CDR3 sequences, approximately 29% seen once. Time point given: persistent/refractory GD, antithyroid drugs over 5 years with positive TRAb. PBMC-derived RNA was used for the TCR library. The sequences come from peripheral blood mononuclear cells (PBMCs), collected when the disease was refractory, from a patient treated with antithyroid drugs. All receptors derive from a female donor with Graves disease.

This rearrangement joins TRBV5-1 to TRBJ1-1; D is undetermined. Looked up from germline, CDR1 is SGHRS and CDR2 is YFSETQ. This CDR3 is 13 amino acids long. V lost 3 bases, J lost 7 bases, and 13 bases lay in between. The CDR3 loop is CASSSNGRFEAFF. The CDR3 region has the DNA TGCGCCAGCAGCTCAAACGGAAGGTTTGAAGCTTTCTTT.

The V gene is TRBV10-3, the J gene TRBJ2-5; D is unresolved. The germline V gene encodes CDR1 ENHRY and CDR2 SYGVKD. V lost 5 bases and J lost 1, with 5 bases in between. The CDR3 runs to 12 residues. The CDR3 DNA follows: TGTGCCATCAGTCATCCCCAAGAGACCCAGTACTTC. Encoded protein: CAISHPQETQYF.

The rearrangement joins TRBV6-1 to TRBJ2-5; 16 nucleotides match TRBD2. The germline V gene has CDR1 MNHNS and CDR2 SASEGT. This CDR3 spans 17 amino acids. Germline trimming cut 6 bases from V and 2 bases from J; bases unmatched to any gene: 6. In nucleotides, the CDR3 is TGTGCCAGCAGCGGGACTAGCGGGAGGGCCGGGCAAGAGACCCAGTACTTC. Translation gives CASSGTSGRAGQETQYF.

This clonotype was observed a handful of times. The chain links TRBV5-1 to TRBJ2-7; 8 bases match TRBD1. V shed 0 bases, J shed 0 bases, and the junction held 8 bases outside the gene matches. The CDR3 consists of 17 residues. CDR1 SGHRS and CDR2 YFSETQ come from the germline V gene. CDR3 sequence reads: CASSLERTGPASYEQYF. In DNA, the CDR3 is TGCGCCAGCAGCTTGGAGAGGACAGGGCCGGCCTCCTACGAGCAGTACTTC.

This clonotype was counted at least ten times. The chain combines TRBV12-3 or TRBV12-4 with TRBJ1-1; the match to TRBD1 covers 10 bases. V shed 6 bases, J shed 6 bases, and the junction held 16 bases outside the gene matches. The CDR3 covers 17 residues. The CDR3, as DNA: TGTGCCAGCAGGGATCCTCGCAGACAGGGGGCTATATCTGAAGCTTTCTTT. It encodes CASRDPRRQGAISEAFF.

This chain's CDR3 is CASSMVQPMNTEAFF. In DNA, the CDR3 is TGTGCCAGTAGTATGGTACAACCCATGAACACTGAAGCTTTCTTT. The chain has TRBV19 and TRBJ1-1, with D unclear. The V end was cut by 3 bases, the J end by 0 bases, with 11 bases between. The CDR3 consists of 15 residues. Germline V lookup: CDR1 LNHDA, CDR2 SQIVND (reference sequence).

This clonotype has more than one count but fewer than ten. This sequence joins TRBV20-1 and TRBJ2-7, with 12 bases that match TRBD1. The junction had 4 bases not matched to a gene; V was cut back by 1 base and J by 6 bases. The CDR3 covers 14 residues. The germline V gene has CDR1 DFQATT and CDR2 SNEGSKA (reference sequence). CDR3 nucleotides: TGCAGTGCTAGAGCGGGGACAGGGGGCCGCGAGCAGTACTTC. Protein sequence: CSARAGTGGREQYF.

The table lists this clonotype with a few counts. The J gene is TRBJ2-5, the V gene TRBV9; D gene ambiguous. Trimming removed 3 bases at V and 1 base at J, with 16 bases between. In germline, CDR1 is SGDLS, CDR2 YYNGEE. The CDR3 spans 16 residues. The chain's CDR3 is CASSDVVRSSQETQYF. For the CDR3, the DNA is TGTGCCAGCAGCGACGTCGTCAGGAGTTCCCAAGAGACCCAGTACTTC.

The chain has TRBV30 and TRBJ1-4, with 7 bases fitting TRBD1. V lost 2 bases, J lost 7 bases, and 10 bases stayed unmatched. CDR3 length equals 15 residues. Germline V gene data show CDR1 as GTSNPN and CDR2 as SVGIG (reference sequence). In DNA, the CDR3 is TGTGCCTGGAGTACACCAGAGGGGGCGGGTGAAAAACTGTTTTTT. Its translation: CAWSTPEGAGEKLFF.

The V gene is TRBV7-9, the J gene TRBJ1-5; possibly TRBD1 for D (6 bases). There are 14 residues in the CDR3. CDR1 is SEHNR and CDR2 is FQNEAQ in the germline V gene (reference sequence). Deletions cut 2 bases from V and 6 bases from J, with 11 bases between. The CDR3 loop reads CASSLQGNIQPQHF. The DNA of the CDR3 is TGTGCCAGCAGCTTACAGGGGAACATTCAGCCCCAGCATTTT.

In its sample, this clonotype was seen a few times. The rearrangement links TRBV29-1 to TRBJ1-2; D gene ambiguous. Germline V lookup: CDR1 SQVTM, CDR2 ANQGSEA. This CDR3 contains 13 residues. Trimming shortened V by 6 bases and J by 7 bases, and 18 bases separated the two germline ends. CDR3 sequence: CSVAFGGRRGYTF. In DNA, the CDR3 is TGCAGCGTAGCCTTTGGTGGTCGGCGTGGCTACACCTTC.

At least ten counts were recorded for this clonotype. This chain links TRBV6-1 with TRBJ2-5; possible D gene TRBD2, 5 bases. This CDR3 has 13 amino acids. Trimming pared 11 bases from V and 1 base from J, leaving 14 bases between. CDR1 and CDR2 (germline): MNHNS, SASEGT. CDR3 loop: CASLRDFQETQYF. Here the CDR3 DNA reads TGTGCCTCGTTACGGGATTTCCAAGAGACCCAGTACTTC.

This clonotype was counted between two and nine times. The chain joins TRBV28 to TRBJ1-6; D is uncertain. There are 12 residues in the CDR3. Germline values: CDR1 MDHEN, CDR2 SYDVKM. Trimming cost V 4 bases and J 13 bases, with 11 bases left between them. CDR3 DNA: TGTGCCAGCAGTTCACCCGTAAAGCCCCTCCACTTT. It translates to CASSSPVKPLHF. The full variable domain, its missing parts supplied by reference TRBV28 and TRBJ1-6, is DVKVTQSSRYLVKRTGEKVFLECVQDMDHENMFWYRQDPGLGLRLIYFSYDVKMKEKGDIPEGYSVSREKKERFSLILESASTNQTSMYLCASSSPVKPLHFGNGTRLTVT.

V and J are TRBV6-1 and TRBJ1-1, with no clear D. The CDR3 consists of 14 residues. V was cut by 6 bases and J by 1 base, with 12 bases left in between. Germline V lookup: CDR1 MNHNS, CDR2 SASEGT. The CDR3 nucleotides read TGTGCCAGCAGGAACGGCGGTTCGAACACTGAAGCTTTCTTT. The encoded protein is CASRNGGSNTEAFF.

The rearrangement joins TRBV20-1 to TRBJ2-5; D is unclear. The CDR3 loop spans 12 amino acids. V lost 0 bases and J 9 bases, leaving 11 bases between the germline ends. In germline, CDR1 is DFQATT, CDR2 SNEGSKA (reference sequence). Here the CDR3 reads CSARDNAGAQYF. The CDR3 coding sequence is TGCAGTGCTAGAGATAATGCTGGAGCCCAGTACTTC.

This clonotype has ten or more counts. The rearrangement joins TRBV28 to TRBJ2-7, with D uncertain. There are 14 residues in the CDR3. Per germline, CDR1 MDHEN and CDR2 SYDVKM. V lost 2 bases and J 4 bases, leaving 12 bases between the germline ends. The CDR3 coding sequence is TGTGCCAGCAGTTTAGCGTGGGTGGCTTACGAGCAGTACTTC. Its protein product is CASSLAWVAYEQYF.

The sample holds many counts of this clonotype. The chain uses TRBV28 and TRBJ1-1; D ambiguous. The germline gives CDR1 MDHEN, CDR2 SYDVKM. This CDR3 spans 14 amino acids. Trimming cost V 2 bases and J 1 base, with 8 bases left between them. The DNA for the CDR3 is TGTGCCAGCAGTTTAATGTATGGGAACACTGAAGCTTTCTTT. This encodes CASSLMYGNTEAFF.